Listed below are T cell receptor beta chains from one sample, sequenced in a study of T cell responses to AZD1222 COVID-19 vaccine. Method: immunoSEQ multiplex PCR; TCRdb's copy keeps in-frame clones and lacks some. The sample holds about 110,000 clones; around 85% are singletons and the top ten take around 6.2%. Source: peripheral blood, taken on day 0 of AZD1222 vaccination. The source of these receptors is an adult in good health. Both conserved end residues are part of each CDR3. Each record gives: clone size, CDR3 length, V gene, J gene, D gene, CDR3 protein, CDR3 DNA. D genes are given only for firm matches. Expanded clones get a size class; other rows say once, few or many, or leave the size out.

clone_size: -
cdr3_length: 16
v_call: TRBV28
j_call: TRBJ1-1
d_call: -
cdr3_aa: CASSLGSRTMNTEAFF
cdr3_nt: TGTGCCAGCAGTTTGGGCAGCAGGACCATGAACACTGAAGCTTTCTTT

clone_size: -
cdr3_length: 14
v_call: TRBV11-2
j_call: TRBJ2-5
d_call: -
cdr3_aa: CASSPLKTKETQYF
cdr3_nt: TGTGCCAGCAGCCCACTAAAGACGAAAGAGACCCAGTACTTC

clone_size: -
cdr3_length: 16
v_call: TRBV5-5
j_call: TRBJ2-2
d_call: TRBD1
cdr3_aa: CASSTTGGAGTGELFF
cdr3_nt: TGTGCCAGCAGCACAACAGGGGGCGCAGGTACCGGGGAGCTGTTTTTT

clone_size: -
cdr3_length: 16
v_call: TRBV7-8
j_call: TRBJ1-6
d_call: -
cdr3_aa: CASRSPGSSFASPLHF
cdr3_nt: TGTGCCAGCAGATCACCGGGCTCCTCTTTTGCCTCACCCCTCCACTTT

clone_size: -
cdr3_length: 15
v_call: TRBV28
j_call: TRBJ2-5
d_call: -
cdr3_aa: CASSLRPGAPETQYF
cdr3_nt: TGTGCCAGCAGTTTGAGACCGGGGGCCCCGGAGACCCAGTACTTC

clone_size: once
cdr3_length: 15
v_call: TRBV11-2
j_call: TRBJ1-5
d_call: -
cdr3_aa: CASSLAARFDQPQHF
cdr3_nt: TGTGCCAGCAGCTTAGCGGCGAGGTTCGATCAGCCCCAGCATTTT

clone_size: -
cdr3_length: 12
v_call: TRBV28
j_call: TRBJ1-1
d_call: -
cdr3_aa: CASSLGQLRAFF
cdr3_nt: TGTGCCAGCAGTTTAGGGCAGCTACGCGCTTTCTTT

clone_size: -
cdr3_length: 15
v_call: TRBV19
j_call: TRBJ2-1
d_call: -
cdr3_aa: CASSLSGYSYNEQFF
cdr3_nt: TGTGCCAGTAGCCTTAGCGGATACTCCTACAATGAGCAGTTCTTC

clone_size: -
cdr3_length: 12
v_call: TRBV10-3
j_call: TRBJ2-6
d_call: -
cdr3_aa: CAIRAGANVLTF
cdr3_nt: TGTGCCATCAGGGCTGGGGCCAACGTCCTGACTTTC

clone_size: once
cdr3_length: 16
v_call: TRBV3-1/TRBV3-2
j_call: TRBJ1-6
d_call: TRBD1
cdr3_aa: CASSPPGQHYNSPLHF
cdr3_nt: TGTGCCAGCAGCCCACCGGGACAGCATTATAATTCACCCCTCCACTTT

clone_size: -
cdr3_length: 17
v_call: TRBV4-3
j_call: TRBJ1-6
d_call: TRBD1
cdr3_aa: CASSQLPGGSYNSPLHF
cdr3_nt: TGCGCCAGCAGCCAATTGCCAGGGGGCTCATATAATTCACCCCTCCACTTT

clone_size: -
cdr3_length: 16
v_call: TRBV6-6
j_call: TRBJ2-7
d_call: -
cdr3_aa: CASSPAELPRRYEQYF
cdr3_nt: TGTGCCAGCAGCCCCGCCGAACTTCCTAGACGCTACGAGCAGTACTTC

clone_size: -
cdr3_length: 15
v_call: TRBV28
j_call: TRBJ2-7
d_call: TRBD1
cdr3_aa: CASSPPGTGLHEQYF
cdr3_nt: TGTGCCAGCAGTCCCCCCGGGACAGGGCTCCACGAGCAGTACTTC

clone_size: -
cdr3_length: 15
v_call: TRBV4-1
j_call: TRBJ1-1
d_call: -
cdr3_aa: CASSQGTLIGTEAFF
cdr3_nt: TGCGCCAGCAGCCAAGGAACCCTCATAGGCACTGAAGCTTTCTTT

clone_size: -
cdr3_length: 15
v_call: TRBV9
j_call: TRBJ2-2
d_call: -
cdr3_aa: CASSVVGQNTGELFF
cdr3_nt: TGTGCCAGCAGCGTTGTCGGCCAAAACACCGGGGAGCTGTTTTTT

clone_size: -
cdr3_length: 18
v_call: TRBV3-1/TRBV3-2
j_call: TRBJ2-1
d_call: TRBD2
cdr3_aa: CASSPNLAGEAHWGEQFF
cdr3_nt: TGTGCCAGCAGCCCAAACCTAGCGGGGGAGGCCCATTGGGGTGAGCAGTTCTTC

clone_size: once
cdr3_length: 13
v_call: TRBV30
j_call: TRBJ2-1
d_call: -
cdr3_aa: CAWEGGTVNEQFF
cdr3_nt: TGTGCCTGGGAGGGGGGTACAGTCAATGAGCAGTTCTTC

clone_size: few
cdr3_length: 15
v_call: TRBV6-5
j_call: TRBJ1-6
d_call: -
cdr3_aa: CASSKMAGTDSPLHF
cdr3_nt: TGTGCCAGCAGTAAAATGGCAGGGACTGATTCACCCCTCCACTTT

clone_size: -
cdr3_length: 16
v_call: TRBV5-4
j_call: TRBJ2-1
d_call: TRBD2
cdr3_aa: CASSPPTSGVLGEQFF
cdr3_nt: TGTGCCAGCAGCCCCCCGACTAGCGGGGTCCTGGGGGAGCAGTTCTTC

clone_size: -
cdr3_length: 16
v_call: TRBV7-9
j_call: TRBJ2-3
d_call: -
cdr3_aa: CASSLGLALSTDTQYF
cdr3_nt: TGTGCCAGCAGCTTAGGGCTAGCCTTAAGCACAGATACGCAGTATTTT

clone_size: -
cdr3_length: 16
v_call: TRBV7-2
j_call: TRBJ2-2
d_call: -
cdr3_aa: CASSLSGTAGTGELFF
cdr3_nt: TGTGCCAGCAGCCTATCCGGGACAGCGGGCACCGGGGAGCTGTTTTTT

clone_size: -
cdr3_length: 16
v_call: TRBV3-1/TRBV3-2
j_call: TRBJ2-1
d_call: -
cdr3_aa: CASSPRGSSSYNEQFF
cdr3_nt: TGTGCCAGCAGCCCCCGCGGCTCAAGCTCCTACAATGAGCAGTTCTTC

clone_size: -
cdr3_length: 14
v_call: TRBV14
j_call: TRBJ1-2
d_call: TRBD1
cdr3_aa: CASSLARGRGGYTF
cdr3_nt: TGTGCCAGCAGCCTCGCCAGGGGGCGAGGTGGCTACACCTTC

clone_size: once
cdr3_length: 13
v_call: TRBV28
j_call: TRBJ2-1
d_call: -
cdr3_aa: CASSPDRYNEQFF
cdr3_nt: TGTGCCAGCAGCCCGGACAGATACAATGAGCAGTTCTTC

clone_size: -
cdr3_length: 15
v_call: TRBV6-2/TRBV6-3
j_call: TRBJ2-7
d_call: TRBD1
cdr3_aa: CASSRRQGSSYEQYF
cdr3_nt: TGTGCCAGCAGCCGCCGACAGGGCAGTTCCTACGAGCAGTACTTC

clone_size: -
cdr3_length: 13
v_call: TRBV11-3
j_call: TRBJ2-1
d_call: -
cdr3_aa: CASSLSGDDEQFF
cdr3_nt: TGTGCCAGCAGCTTATCAGGGGACGATGAGCAGTTCTTC

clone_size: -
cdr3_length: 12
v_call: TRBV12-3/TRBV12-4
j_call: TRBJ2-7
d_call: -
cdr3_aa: CASSPRRREQYF
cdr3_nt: TGTGCCAGCAGCCCCCGTCGCCGCGAGCAGTACTTC

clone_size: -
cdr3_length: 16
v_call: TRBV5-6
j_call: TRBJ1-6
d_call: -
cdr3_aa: CASSLGGISTNSPLHF
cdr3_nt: TGTGCCAGCAGCTTGGGAGGGATCTCCACTAATTCACCCCTCCACTTT

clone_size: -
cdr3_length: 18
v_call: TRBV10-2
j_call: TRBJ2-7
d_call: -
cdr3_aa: CASRLGSSGGAYALEQYF
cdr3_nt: TGCGCCAGCAGACTCGGGTCCAGCGGAGGCGCCTATGCCCTCGAGCAGTACTTC

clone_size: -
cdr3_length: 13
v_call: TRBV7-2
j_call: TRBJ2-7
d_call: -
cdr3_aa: CASSVADPYEQYF
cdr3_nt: TGTGCCAGCAGCGTAGCGGACCCCTACGAGCAGTACTTC

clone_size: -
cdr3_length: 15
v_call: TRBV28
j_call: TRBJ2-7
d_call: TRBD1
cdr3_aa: CASSGQGDWRYEQYF
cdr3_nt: TGTGCCAGCAGTGGACAGGGAGATTGGCGCTACGAGCAGTACTTC

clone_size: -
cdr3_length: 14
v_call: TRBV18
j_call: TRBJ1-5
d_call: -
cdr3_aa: CASSPGVLNQPQHF
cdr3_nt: TGTGCCAGCTCACCAGGGGTATTGAATCAGCCCCAGCATTTT

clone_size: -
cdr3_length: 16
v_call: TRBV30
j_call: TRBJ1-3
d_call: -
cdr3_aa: CAWSLPGGFAGNTIYF
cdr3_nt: TGTGCCTGGAGTCTCCCGGGGGGCTTCGCTGGAAACACCATATATTTT

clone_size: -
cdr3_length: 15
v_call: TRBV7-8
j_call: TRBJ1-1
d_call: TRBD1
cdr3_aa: CASSLGWTGPLRAFF
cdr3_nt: TGTGCCAGCAGCTTAGGGTGGACAGGGCCCCTTCGAGCTTTCTTT

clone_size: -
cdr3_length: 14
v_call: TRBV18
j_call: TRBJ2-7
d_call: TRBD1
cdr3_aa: CASSPGQGDYEQYF
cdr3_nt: TGTGCCAGCTCACCCGGACAGGGGGATTACGAGCAGTACTTC

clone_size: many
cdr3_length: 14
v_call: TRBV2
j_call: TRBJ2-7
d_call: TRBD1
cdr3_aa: CASRGGQGGYEQYF
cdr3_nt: TGTGCCAGCAGGGGGGGACAGGGCGGATACGAGCAGTACTTC

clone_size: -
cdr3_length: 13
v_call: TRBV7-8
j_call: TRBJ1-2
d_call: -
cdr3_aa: CASSTRDFGGYTF
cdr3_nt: TGTGCCAGCAGCACCAGGGACTTCGGTGGCTACACCTTC

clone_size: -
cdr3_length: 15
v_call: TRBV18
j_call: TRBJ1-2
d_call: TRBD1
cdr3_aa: CASSPGQGGADGYTF
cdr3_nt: TGTGCCAGCTCACCGGGACAGGGCGGTGCGGATGGCTACACCTTC

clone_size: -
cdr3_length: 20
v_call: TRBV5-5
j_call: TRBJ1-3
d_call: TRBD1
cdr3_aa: CASSLSSGPGGDFSGNTIYF
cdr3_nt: TGTGCCAGCAGCTTAAGCTCAGGGCCAGGGGGCGATTTCTCTGGAAACACCATATATTTT

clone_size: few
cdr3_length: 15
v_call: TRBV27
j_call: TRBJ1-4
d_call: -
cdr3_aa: CASRLTGTWREKLFF
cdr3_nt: TGTGCCAGCAGACTAACCGGGACATGGCGGGAAAAACTGTTTTTT

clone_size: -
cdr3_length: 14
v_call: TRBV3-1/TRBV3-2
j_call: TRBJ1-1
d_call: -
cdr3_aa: CASSQDLRNTEAFF
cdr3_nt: TGTGCCAGCAGCCAAGATCTGCGGAACACTGAAGCTTTCTTT

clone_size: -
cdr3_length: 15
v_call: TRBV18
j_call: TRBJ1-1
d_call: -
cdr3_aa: CASSPTTGGNTEAFF
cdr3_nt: TGTGCCAGCTCACCAACGACAGGTGGGAACACTGAAGCTTTCTTT

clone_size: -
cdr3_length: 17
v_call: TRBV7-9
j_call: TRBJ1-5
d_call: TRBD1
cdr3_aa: CASSHGVGQGMVQPQHF
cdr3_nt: TGTGCCAGCAGCCACGGGGTTGGACAGGGGATGGTTCAGCCCCAGCATTTT

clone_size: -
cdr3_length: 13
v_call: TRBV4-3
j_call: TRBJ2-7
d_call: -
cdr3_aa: CASSQGTGYEQYF
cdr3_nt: TGCGCCAGCAGCCAAGGAACGGGGTACGAGCAGTACTTC